This T cell receptor (beta chain) was sequenced during a study of shared clonotypes between healthy human individuals. Study results and limitations: When naive CD4 clonotypes were compared across a few donors, around 5% were shared. The sole specimen, blood, was sampled, and tissue repertoires likely differ.

Note on this clone: As yet, its antigen is unknown.

CDR1 SNHLY and CDR2 FYNNEI come from the germline V gene. The CDR3 is 17 amino acids. The ends lost 1 base at V and 3 bases at J; junction bases unmatched: 8. Here immunoSEQ multiplex PCR was the method, and the copy in TCRdb shows in-frame clones only, minus some. The sample holds over a million clones, more than 95% seen once. The receptor was isolated from a man aged 25-40 years in good health. Sequencing was done on a sample of naive CD4+ T cells sorted from blood. Subset specified: CD45RA+ positively selected. The genes are TRBV2 and TRBJ2-1, with 8 bases lining up with TRBD2. The DNA for the CDR3 is TGTGCCAGCAGTGAAGGGCGGGAGGTCCCAATCTACAATGAGCAGTTCTTC. The encoded protein is CASSEGREVPIYNEQFF.